The 3 T cell receptor beta chains below all came from one sample that was sequenced in a study of regulatory T cells in long-lasting Graves disease. Time point denoted: newly diagnosed GD, antithyroid drugs for less than 3 months. Preparation of the TCR library used RNA extracted from PBMCs. Combining iRepertoire HTBI primers with Arm-PCR of CDR3 regions, the authors built TCR beta libraries. One entry per CDR3 protein, called by TCRdb with MiXCR from the multiplex PCR reads. The sample holds 200,000 to 250,000 distinct CDR3 sequences; approximately 16% are singletons and the top ten take approximately 20%. This material consisted of peripheral blood mononuclear cells (PBMCs), taken at new diagnosis, from a patient treated with antithyroid drugs. The origin of the receptors is a female donor with Graves disease.

This clonotype was recorded at least ten times. Written as DNA, the CDR3 is TGCGCCAGCAGCCGAGCGGGAGACGGTTACGAGCAGTACTTC. Its translation: CASSRAGDGYEQYF. The chain links TRBV4-1 to TRBJ2-7; 8 bases line up with TRBD2. The CDR3 length is 14 residues. The junction had 6 bases not matched to a gene; V was cut back by 4 bases and J by 4 bases. Germline CDR1 is MGHRA and CDR2 is YSYEKL.

This clonotype was seen ten or more times. The chain joins TRBV3-1 to TRBJ2-3, with a tentative D call TRBD1 (6 bases). The CDR3 runs to 16 residues. The germline V and J ends were trimmed by 1 base and 5 bases, with 16 bases remaining between them. The germline gives CDR1 LGHDT, CDR2 YNNKEL (reference sequence). The CDR3 loop reads CASSQAWRRRGDTQYF. CDR3 coding DNA: TGTGCCAGCAGCCAAGCCTGGCGACGCAGGGGAGATACGCAGTATTTT.

The chain has TRBV5-1 and TRBJ2-7, with D possibly being TRBD1 (6 bases). CDR3 length equals 12 residues. Germline lookup yields CDR1 SGHRS and CDR2 YFSETQ. V was pared by 3 bases and J by 6 bases, with 10 bases between. The chain's CDR3 is CASSWNRVEQYF. In DNA, the CDR3 is TGCGCCAGCAGCTGGAACAGGGTCGAGCAGTACTTC.